In this sample, the clone carrying this T cell receptor beta chain turned up a few times. The antigen is not known. Time point given: patch test 1, 2 weeks after DPC sensitization. Specified treatment: therapeutic diphenylcyclopropenone sensitization with weekly scalp DPC. Total RNA extraction was carried out from unfractionated whole blood. The study's library attached unique molecular identifiers to single cDNA molecules. A single record per CDR3 protein comes from TCRdb applying MiXCR to the RACE reads. The sample contains roughly 48,000 distinct CDR3 sequences, around 10% of which appear only once. This record belongs to a study of human T cells and chemical hapten exposure. On the study more broadly: Throughout a study of around six months, patients underwent weekly scalp administration of diphenylcyclopropenone doses. Overall study results and limits: The study found that PT1 expanded TCR counts correlated positively with patch test score.

The input for sequencing was whole blood, taken in connection with sensitization to the hapten diphenylcyclopropenone (DPC). This clonotype was obtained from a woman aged 40-49 years with alopecia areata. Some clones in this sample may be carry-over from other donors' samples.

The CDR3 region is CASSAPLAGGTDTQYF. In DNA, the CDR3 is TGTGCCAGCAGTGCTCCGCTAGCGGGAGGCACAGATACGCAGTATTTT. This chain joins TRBV25-1 and TRBJ2-3; TRBD2 aligns across 10 bases. Trimming cost V 4 bases and J 1 base; bases outside gene matches: 5. The CDR3 consists of 16 residues. CDR1 is MGHDK, CDR2 SYGVNS, per germline.